A single sample gave rise to the 21 T cell receptor beta chains below, sequenced in a study of Tregs in tolerant kidney transplant recipients. The assay was immunoSEQ multiplex PCR, and TCRdb's table has in-frame clones only and misses some. Across about 48,000 clones, the top ten clones capture around 0.88% of the sample. The input for sequencing was CD4+ T cells from blood, taken before the transplant. The receptors were sampled from a human donor who received a combined kidney and bone marrow transplant.

On this clone itself: From the germline J gene comes the end of the CDR3, since the read stops 3 residues before it. The genes are TRBV7-3 and TRBJ2-2; maybe TRBD2 (5 bases). The CDR3 consists of 15 residues. Trimming took 8 bases from V and 5 from J, leaving 18 bases between them. Per germline, CDR1 SGHTA and CDR2 FQGTGA. Incomplete CDR3 DNA: TGTGCCAGCGCGGAGGCGGCGGCACAAACCGGGGAG. It encodes CASAEAAAQTGE. The complete CDR3 reads CASAEAAAQTGELFF.

In regard to this clone: The CDR3 end is not reached by the read, which stops 3 residues before it; the germline J gene fills it in. The chain couples TRBV20-1 to TRBJ2-7; 7 bases map to TRBD1. The CDR3 totals 12 residues. With 6 bases clipped from V and 5 bases from J, the junction kept 7 bases outside the gene matches. Germline V gives CDR1 DFQATT, CDR2 SNEGSKA (reference sequence). The CDR3 region is CSAPNRGDEQYF. The CDR3 DNA, read in part, is TGCAGTGCACCCAACAGGGGAGACGAG.

With respect to this clone: The read is 3 residues too short to cover the CDR3 end, so that end is filled in from the germline J gene. The chain couples TRBV20-1 to TRBJ2-7, with 8 bases identical to TRBD1. Germline values: CDR1 DFQATT, CDR2 SNEGSKA (reference sequence). The V gene end was trimmed by 6 bases and the J gene end by 0 bases; junction bases not matched to a gene: 7. This CDR3 is built from 14 residues. CDR3 DNA (partial): TGCAGTGCCACGACAGGGGCACCCTCCTACGAG. Amino acids: CSATTGAPSYE. Given in full, the CDR3 is CSATTGAPSYEQYF.

Comments on this clone: The junction differs from germline at one of its ends, possibly a read error. The CDR3 goes on 3 residues after the read ends, and that part is filled in from the germline J gene. The chain is built from TRBV2 and TRBJ1-1; 8 nucleotides line up with TRBD1. In germline, CDR1 is SNHLY, CDR2 FYNNEI. CDR3 size: 12 residues. The CDR3 bases that were read are TGTGCCGGCAGGACAGGGCAAACTGAA. Translation: CAGRTGQTE. The whole CDR3 protein is CAGRTGQTEAFF.

Details on this clone: With the read ending 3 residues before the CDR3 end, the germline J gene is used to fill in that end. J is TRBJ2-1 and V is TRBV19; possibly TRBD1 for D (7 bases). With 4 bases removed from V and 3 bases from J, the gap between germline ends came to 13 bases. Germline V gene lookup returns CDR1 LNHDA and CDR2 SQIVND (reference sequence). The CDR3 loop spans 15 amino acids. Partial CDR3 DNA: TGTGCCAGTAGTAGGGGGGCAGGGGGCTACAATGAG. It codes for CASSRGAGGYNE. The whole CDR3 protein reads CASSRGAGGYNEQFF.

Worth noting for this clone: The read ends 3 residues early relative to the CDR3; the germline J gene fills the gap. This sequence joins TRBV7-3 and TRBJ2-3; D gene unclear. Trimming cost V 5 bases and J 6 bases, with 21 bases left between them. From germline, CDR1 is SGHTA and CDR2 FQGTGA. The CDR3 length is 16 residues. CDR3 DNA, as far as it was read: TGTGCCAGCAGCCCCGCCCGATCCTATCATCTCGATACG. Its translation: CASSPARSYHLDT. The full CDR3 protein reads CASSPARSYHLDTQYF.

Details on this clone: The read is 3 residues too short to cover the CDR3 end, so that end is filled in from the germline J gene. The genes are TRBV19 and TRBJ2-7; tentative D call: TRBD1 (6 bases). Germline V gives CDR1 LNHDA, CDR2 SQIVND (reference sequence). This CDR3 spans 14 amino acids. V was trimmed by 5 bases and J by 3 bases, leaving 14 bases between them. The CDR3 here is CASSSRTGHYEQYF. Incomplete CDR3 DNA: TGTGCCAGTAGTTCTCGAACAGGGCACTACGAG.

In the case of this clone: Read data end 3 residues before the CDR3 end; the end is taken from the germline J gene. This sequence joins TRBV10-3 and TRBJ2-1; D is possibly TRBD2 (6 bases). Trimming cost V 4 bases and J 4 bases, with 11 bases left between them. The germline V gene has CDR1 ENHRY and CDR2 SYGVKD. The CDR3 is 14 residues long. CDR3 bases read: TGTGCCATCAGTGGGGTAGCGGAATACAATGAG. It is translated as CAISGVAEYNE. The CDR3, in full, reads CAISGVAEYNEQFF.

Comments on this clone: Read sequence stops 3 residues before the CDR3 end, and the germline J gene provides the missing end. V is TRBV5-4 and J is TRBJ1-2; D perhaps matches TRBD1 (5 bases). Germline assignment: CDR1 SGHNT and CDR2 YYREEE (reference sequence). The germline V and J ends were trimmed by 5 bases and 4 bases, with 12 bases remaining between them. The CDR3 runs 13 residues. The CDR3 bases that were read are TGTGCCAGCAGTCAGCAGGGAGGCTATGGC. It yields the protein CASSQQGGYG. The full CDR3 reads CASSQQGGYGYTF. The whole variable domain, remainder taken from reference TRBV5-4 and TRBJ1-2, is ETGVTQSPTHLIKTRGQQVTLRCSSQSGHNTVSWYQQALGQGPQFIFQYYREEENGRGNFPPRFSGLQFPNYSSELNVNALELDDSALYLCASSQQGGYGYTFGSGTRLTVV.

About this clone: The read terminates 3 residues ahead of where the CDR3 ends, so the germline J gene completes it. The rearrangement joins TRBV7-3 to TRBJ2-1; D ambiguous. CDR3 size: 16 residues. Germline CDR1 is SGHTA and CDR2 is FQGTGA. V was trimmed by 5 bases and J by 4 bases, leaving 18 bases between them. CDR3 in amino acids: CASSLLSTTPYNEQFF. The CDR3 bases that were read are TGTGCCAGCAGCCTCTTATCCACTACACCGTACAATGAG. The full variable domain, completed using reference TRBV7-3 and TRBJ2-1, is GAGVSQTPSNKVTEKGKYVELRCDPISGHTALYWYRQSLGQGPEFLIYFQGTGAADDSGLPNDRFFAVRPEGSVSTLKIQRTERGDSAVYLCASSLLSTTPYNEQFFGPGTRLTVL.

As for this clone: The CDR3 is cut off 3 residues early in the read; its end comes from the germline J gene. This chain uses TRBV7-2 with TRBJ2-7; D is unclear. The CDR3 has 13 amino acids. The germline CDR1 and CDR2 sequences are SGHTA and FQGNSA. The V end lost 5 bases, the J end lost 2 bases, and 10 bases lay between the germline ends. CDR3 amino acids: CASSVQRTYEQYF. The part of the CDR3 DNA that was read is TGTGCCAGCAGCGTTCAGAGAACCTACGAG.

In regard to this clone: The sequence runs out 3 residues before the end of the CDR3; the remainder is reconstructed from the germline J gene. This chain connects TRBV6-4 to TRBJ2-3, with 10 bases lining up with TRBD2. Trimming took 6 bases from V and 1 from J; bases not matched to a gene: 7. The CDR3 contains 16 residues. Germline V gene lookup returns CDR1 MRHNA and CDR2 SNTAGT. The DNA read from the CDR3 is TGTGCCAGCAGCTCCGATGGGACTAGCGGCACAGATACG. Translating it yields CASSSDGTSGTDT. The whole CDR3 reads CASSSDGTSGTDTQYF.

The part of the CDR3 DNA that was read is TGTGCCAGCAGCCCGACCGGGGACTACACCTACGAG. It specifies CASSPTGDYTYE. The complete CDR3 reads CASSPTGDYTYEQYF. The genes are TRBV7-2 and TRBJ2-7; 7 nucleotides align to TRBD2. The read ends 3 residues early relative to the CDR3; the germline J gene fills the gap. Germline V gives CDR1 SGHTA, CDR2 FQGNSA. The CDR3 consists of 15 residues. V lost 5 bases and J lost 2; bases outside the gene matches: 9.

On this clone itself: The read ends 3 residues before the CDR3 terminus; that terminus is restored from the germline J gene. The rearrangement links TRBV5-1 to TRBJ1-6, with a possible D match to TRBD1 (6 bases). Germline V gives CDR1 SGHRS, CDR2 YFSETQ. The CDR3 covers 15 residues. The V end was cut by 4 bases, the J end by 5 bases, with 13 bases between. The DNA read from the CDR3 is TGCGCCAGCAGCAGCTGGGACACGAATAATTCACCC. Protein: CASSSWDTNNSP. The entire CDR3 protein is CASSSWDTNNSPLHF.

Comment on this clone: The CDR3 end lies 3 residues beyond the end of the read and is filled in from the germline J gene. The chain has TRBV2 and TRBJ2-2, with D possibly TRBD1 on 6 matching bases. Trimming took off 6 bases at V and 0 bases at J, with 11 bases between the two ends. The CDR3 consists of 15 residues. Germline V gene data show CDR1 as SNHLY and CDR2 as FYNNEI. Incomplete CDR3 DNA: TGTGCCAGCAGCCCCACAGGGTCGAACACCGGGGAG. Its protein product is CASSPTGSNTGE. In full, the CDR3 reads CASSPTGSNTGELFF.

Comments on this clone: The read falls 3 residues short of the CDR3 end, and the missing part is taken from the germline J gene. The chain has TRBV2 and TRBJ2-5, with TRBD2 as a possible D gene (6 bases). The CDR3 is 15 residues long. The germline V and J ends were trimmed by 2 bases and 2 bases, with 12 bases remaining between them. From germline, CDR1 is SNHLY and CDR2 FYNNEI. The CDR3 loop is CASSEIAAIQETQYF. The sequenced part of the CDR3 DNA is TGTGCCAGCAGTGAAATAGCGGCCATTCAAGAGACC.

A word on this clone: Read data end 3 residues before the CDR3 end; the end is taken from the germline J gene. The chain has TRBV7-3 and TRBJ2-3, with D possibly matching TRBD2 (6 bases). This CDR3 has 15 residues. Trimming stripped 5 bases from V and 3 bases from J, with 15 bases between. CDR1 is SGHTA, CDR2 FQGTGA, per germline. Here the CDR3 reads CASSPERGGTDTQYF. The covered CDR3 bases are TGTGCCAGCAGCCCGGAAAGGGGAGGTACAGATACG.

For this clone: The sequence runs out 3 residues before the end of the CDR3; the remainder is reconstructed from the germline J gene. This chain links TRBV5-1 with TRBJ2-7; 8 bases are shared with TRBD1. The J segment lost 6 bases and the V segment lost 2 bases, leaving 1 base of the junction unmatched. This CDR3 has 12 residues. The germline V gene has CDR1 SGHRS and CDR2 YFSETQ. CDR3 sequence: CASSFGQGEQYF. CDR3 DNA, as far as it was read: TGCGCCAGCAGCTTTGGACAGGGCGAG.

Partial CDR3 DNA: TGTGCCAGTACCACCGTCCCGGGGGAGGGCACTGAA. Translating it yields CASTTVPGEGTE. The whole CDR3 reads CASTTVPGEGTEAFF. The genes are TRBV19 and TRBJ1-1; tentative D call: TRBD1 (5 bases). Read coverage stops 3 residues before the CDR3 terminus; the germline J gene supplies the remainder. Germline V gene lookup returns CDR1 LNHDA and CDR2 SQIVND (reference sequence). CDR3 size: 15 residues. V was shortened by 7 bases and J by 4 bases, with 19 bases between the two germline ends.

Partial CDR3 DNA: TGCGCCAGCAGCCAAGGGCTTCAGGACTACGAG. Its protein is CASSQGLQDYE. The full CDR3 protein is CASSQGLQDYEQYF. V and J are TRBV4-1 and TRBJ2-7; no definite D call. The sequence runs out 3 residues before the end of the CDR3; the remainder is reconstructed from the germline J gene. CDR1 is MGHRA, CDR2 YSYEKL, per germline. The V and J ends lost 1 base and 3 bases respectively, with 10 bases between them. CDR3 length: 14 amino acids.

Worth noting for this clone: The missing CDR3 end, 3 residues past where the read stops, is filled in from the germline J gene. The chain is built from TRBV5-1 and TRBJ1-5, with D unclear. The CDR3 is made up of 14 amino acids. Per germline, CDR1 SGHRS and CDR2 YFSETQ. V lost 4 bases to trimming and J lost 0 bases, with 8 bases between them. Incomplete CDR3 DNA: TGCGCCAGCAGCCCCTCGGGTAGCAATCAGCCC. This encodes CASSPSGSNQP. In full, the CDR3 is CASSPSGSNQPQHF.